This T cell receptor beta chain was found in a study of blood T cell repertoires in COVID-19. Clones were sequenced by immunoSEQ multiplex PCR, and TCRdb holds only the in-frame ones, with some missing. The sample holds over 200,000 clones, about 90% seen once. The CDR3 extends over 15 amino acids. V trimming: 7 bases; J trimming: 7 bases; junction bases outside the gene matches: 9. Germline-derived CDR1 and CDR2 are LNHDA and SQIVND (reference sequence). The chain couples TRBV19 to TRBJ1-4; 10 nucleotides align to TRBD1. This sequence originates from a woman under 40 who had recovered from COVID-19. Material: peripheral blood. CDR3 sequence reads: CASNSRDRGREKLFF. The CDR3 nucleotides are TGTGCCAGTAACTCAAGGGACAGGGGACGTGAAAAACTGTTTTTT.